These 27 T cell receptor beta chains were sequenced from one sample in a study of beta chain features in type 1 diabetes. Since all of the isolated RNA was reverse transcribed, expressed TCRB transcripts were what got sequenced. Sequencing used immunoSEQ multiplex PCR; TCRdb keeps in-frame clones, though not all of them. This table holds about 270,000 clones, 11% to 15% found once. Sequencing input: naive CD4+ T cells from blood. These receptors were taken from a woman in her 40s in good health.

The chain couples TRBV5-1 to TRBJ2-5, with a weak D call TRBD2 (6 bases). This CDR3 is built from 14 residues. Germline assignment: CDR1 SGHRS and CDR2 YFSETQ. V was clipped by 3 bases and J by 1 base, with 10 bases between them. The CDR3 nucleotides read TGCGCCAGCAGCTGGAGGGACTCCCAAGAGACCCAGTACTTC. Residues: CASSWRDSQETQYF.

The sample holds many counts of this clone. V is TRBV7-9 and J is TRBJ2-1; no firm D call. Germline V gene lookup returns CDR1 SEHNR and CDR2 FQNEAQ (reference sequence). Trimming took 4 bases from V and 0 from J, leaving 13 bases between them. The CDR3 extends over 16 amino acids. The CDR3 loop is CASSSGIRSSYNEQFF. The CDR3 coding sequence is TGTGCCAGCAGCTCCGGTATACGGAGCTCCTACAATGAGCAGTTCTTC.

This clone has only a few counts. The CDR3 DNA is TGCGCCAGCAGCCAACCAGGGGTGAGGTACGAGCAGTACTTC. It is translated as CASSQPGVRYEQYF. The gene calls are TRBV4-1 and TRBJ2-7, with D perhaps TRBD1 (6 bases). CDR1 and CDR2 from the germline V gene are MGHRA and YSYEKL. The CDR3 is made up of 14 amino acids. V was clipped by 2 bases and J by 4 bases, with 12 bases between them.

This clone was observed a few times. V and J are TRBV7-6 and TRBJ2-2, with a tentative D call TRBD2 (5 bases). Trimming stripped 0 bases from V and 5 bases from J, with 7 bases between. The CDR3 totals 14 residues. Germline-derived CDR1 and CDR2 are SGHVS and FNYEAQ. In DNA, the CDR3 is TGTGCCAGCAGCTTAGCGAGGGAAACCGGGGAGCTGTTTTTT. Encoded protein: CASSLARETGELFF. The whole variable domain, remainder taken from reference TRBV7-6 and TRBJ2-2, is GAGVSQSPRYKVTKRGQDVALRCDPISGHVSLYWYRQALGQGPEFLTYFNYEAQQDKSGLPNDRFSAERPEGSISTLTIQRTEQRDSAMYRCASSLARETGELFFGEGSRLTVL.

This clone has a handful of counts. CDR3 bases: TGTGCCAGCAGCTTGACTAACCCAGGAGAGACCCAGTACTTC. The encoded protein is CASSLTNPGETQYF. The chain recombines TRBV7-2 with TRBJ2-5; D is perhaps TRBD2 (5 bases). The CDR3 is 14 residues long. Trimming shortened V by 3 bases and J by 4 bases, and 12 bases separated the two germline ends. Per germline, CDR1 SGHTA and CDR2 FQGNSA.

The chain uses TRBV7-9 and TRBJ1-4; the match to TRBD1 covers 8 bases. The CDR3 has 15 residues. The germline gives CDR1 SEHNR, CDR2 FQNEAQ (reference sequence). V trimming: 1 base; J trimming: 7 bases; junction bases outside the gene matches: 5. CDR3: CASSLGVGTGEKLFF. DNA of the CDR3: TGTGCCAGCAGCTTAGGAGTGGGGACAGGTGAAAAACTGTTTTTT.

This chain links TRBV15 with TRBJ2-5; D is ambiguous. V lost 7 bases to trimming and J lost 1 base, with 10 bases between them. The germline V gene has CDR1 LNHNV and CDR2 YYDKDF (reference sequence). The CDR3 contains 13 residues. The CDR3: CATTRESQETQYF. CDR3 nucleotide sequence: TGTGCCACCACACGTGAGTCCCAAGAGACCCAGTACTTC.

CDR3 sequence (DNA): TGCGCCAGCAGTAGGACAGGGGTTTATAATTCACCCCTCCACTTT. Its translation: CASSRTGVYNSPLHF. The chain recombines TRBV4-1 with TRBJ1-6; TRBD1 aligns across 9 bases. V lost 6 bases and J lost 4; bases outside the gene matches: 4. The CDR3 runs 15 residues. From germline, CDR1 is MGHRA and CDR2 YSYEKL.

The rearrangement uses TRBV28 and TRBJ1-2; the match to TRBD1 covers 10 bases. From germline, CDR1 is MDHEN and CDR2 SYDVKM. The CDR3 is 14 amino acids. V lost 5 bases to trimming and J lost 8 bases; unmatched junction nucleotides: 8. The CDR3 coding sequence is TGTGCCAGCAGTACCCCGGGACAGGGGTGGGGCTACACCTTC. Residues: CASSTPGQGWGYTF.

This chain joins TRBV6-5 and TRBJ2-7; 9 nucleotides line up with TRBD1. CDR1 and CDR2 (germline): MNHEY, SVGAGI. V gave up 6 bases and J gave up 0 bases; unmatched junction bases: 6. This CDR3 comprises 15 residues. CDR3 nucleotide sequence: TGTGCCAGCAGAGGGACAGGGATGAGCTCCTACGAGCAGTACTTC. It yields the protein CASRGTGMSSYEQYF.

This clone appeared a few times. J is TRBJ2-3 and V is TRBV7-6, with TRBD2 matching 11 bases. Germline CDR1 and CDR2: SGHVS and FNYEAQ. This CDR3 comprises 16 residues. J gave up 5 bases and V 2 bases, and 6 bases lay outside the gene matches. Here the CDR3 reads CASSLLAGGVGDTQYF. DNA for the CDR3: TGTGCCAGCAGCTTACTAGCGGGGGGAGTAGGAGATACGCAGTATTTT.

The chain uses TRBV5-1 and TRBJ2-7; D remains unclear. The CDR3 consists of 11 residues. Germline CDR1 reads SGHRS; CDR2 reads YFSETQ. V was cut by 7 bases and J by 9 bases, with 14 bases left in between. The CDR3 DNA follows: TGCGCCAGCGGCAACGGGTTCGGGCAGTACTTC. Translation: CASGNGFGQYF.

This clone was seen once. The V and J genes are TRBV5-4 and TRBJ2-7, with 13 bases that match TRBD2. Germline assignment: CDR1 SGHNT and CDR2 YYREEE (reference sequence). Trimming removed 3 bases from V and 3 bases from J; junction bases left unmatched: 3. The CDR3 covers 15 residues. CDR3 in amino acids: CASSWGTSGVYEQYF. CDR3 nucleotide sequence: TGTGCCAGCAGCTGGGGGACTAGCGGGGTCTACGAGCAGTACTTC.

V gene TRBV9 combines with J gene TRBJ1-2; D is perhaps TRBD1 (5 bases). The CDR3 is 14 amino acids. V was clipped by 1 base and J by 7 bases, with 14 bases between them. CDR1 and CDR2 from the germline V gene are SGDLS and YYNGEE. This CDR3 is CASSVTGDSFGYTF. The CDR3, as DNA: TGTGCCAGCAGCGTAACAGGAGATTCCTTTGGCTACACCTTC. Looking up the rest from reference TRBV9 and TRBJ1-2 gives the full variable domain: DSGVTQTPKHLITATGQRVTLRCSPRSGDLSVYWYQQSLDQGLQFLIQYYNGEERAKGNILERFSAQQFPDLHSELNLSSLELGDSALYFCASSVTGDSFGYTFGSGTRLTVV.

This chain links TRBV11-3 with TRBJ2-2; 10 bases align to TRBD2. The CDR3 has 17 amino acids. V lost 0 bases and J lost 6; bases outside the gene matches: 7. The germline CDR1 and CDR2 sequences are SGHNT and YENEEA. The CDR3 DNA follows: TGTGCCAGCAGCTTAGATCGGTCTAGCGGGGGCCCCGGGGAGCTGTTTTTT. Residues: CASSLDRSSGGPGELFF.

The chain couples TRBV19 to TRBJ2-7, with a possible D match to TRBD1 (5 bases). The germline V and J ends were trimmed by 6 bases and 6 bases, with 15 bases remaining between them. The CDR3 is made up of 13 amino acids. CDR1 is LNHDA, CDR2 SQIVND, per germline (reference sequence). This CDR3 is CASSRVSNTEQYF. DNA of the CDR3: TGTGCCAGTAGCAGGGTTAGCAACACCGAGCAGTACTTC. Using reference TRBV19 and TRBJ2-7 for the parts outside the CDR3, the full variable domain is DGGITQSPKYLFRKEGQNVTLSCEQNLNHDAMYWYRQDPGQGLRLIYYSQIVNDFQKGDIAEGYSVSREKKESFPLTVTSAQKNPTAFYLCASSRVSNTEQYFGPGTRLTVT.

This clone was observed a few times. This CDR3 reads CASSPQGGYNQPQHF. The CDR3 nucleotides read TGTGCCAGCAGTCCACAGGGGGGTTACAATCAGCCCCAGCATTTT. V and J are TRBV11-2 and TRBJ1-5; 8 bases map to TRBD1. Germline-derived CDR1 and CDR2 are SGHAT and FQNNGV. The CDR3 loop spans 15 amino acids. The V segment lost 6 bases and the J segment 3 bases; nucleotides outside the gene matches: 7. The full variable domain, rest sourced from reference TRBV11-2 and TRBJ1-5, is EAGVAQSPRYKIIEKRQSVAFWCNPISGHATLYWYQQILGQGPKLLIQFQNNGVVDDSQLPKDRFSAERLKGVDSTLKIQPAKLEDSAVYLCASSPQGGYNQPQHFGDGTRLSIL.

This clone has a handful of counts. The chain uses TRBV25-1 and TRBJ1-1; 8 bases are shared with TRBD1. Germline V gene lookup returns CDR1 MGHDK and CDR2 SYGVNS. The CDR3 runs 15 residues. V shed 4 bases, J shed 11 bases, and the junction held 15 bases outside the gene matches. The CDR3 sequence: CASSAPDRGSVGAFF. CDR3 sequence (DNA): TGTGCCAGCAGTGCCCCCGACAGGGGTTCGGTCGGCGCTTTCTTT. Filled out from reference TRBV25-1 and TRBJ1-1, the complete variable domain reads EADIYQTPRYLVIGTGKKITLECSQTMGHDKMYWYQQDPGMELHLIHYSYGVNSTEKGDLSSESTVSRIRTEHFPLTLESARPSHTSQYLCASSAPDRGSVGAFFGQGTRLTVV.

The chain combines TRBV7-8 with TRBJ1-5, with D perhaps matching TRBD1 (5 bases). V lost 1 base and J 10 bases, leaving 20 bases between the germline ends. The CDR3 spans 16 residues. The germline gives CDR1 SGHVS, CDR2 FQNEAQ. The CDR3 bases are TGTGCCAGCAGCTTAGGGGTCCAGGGTATAGCCGGCCCCCAGCATTTT. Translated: CASSLGVQGIAGPQHF.

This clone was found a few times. The CDR3 nucleotides are TGTGCCAGCAGGGAGACAGGCATATACACCTTC. Protein product: CASRETGIYTF. V is TRBV2 and J is TRBJ1-2; D may be TRBD1 (6 bases). V shed 6 bases and J shed 11 bases, with 13 bases lying between them. The CDR3 is 11 amino acids. From germline, CDR1 is SNHLY and CDR2 FYNNEI. The whole variable domain, filled in from reference TRBV2 and TRBJ1-2, reads EPEVTQTPSHQVTQMGQEVILRCVPISNHLYFYWYRQILGQKVEFLVSFYNNEISEKSEIFDDQFSVERPDGSNFTLKIRSTKLEDSAMYFCASRETGIYTFGSGTRLTVV.

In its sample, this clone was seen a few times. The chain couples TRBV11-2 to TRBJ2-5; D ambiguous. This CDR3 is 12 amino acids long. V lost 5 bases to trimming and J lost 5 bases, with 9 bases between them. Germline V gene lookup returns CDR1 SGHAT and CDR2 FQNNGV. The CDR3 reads CASSLRAETQYF. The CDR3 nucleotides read TGTGCCAGCAGCCTTAGAGCGGAGACCCAGTACTTC.

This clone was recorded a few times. The CDR3 region is CASSAARTGGARPFF. The CDR3 region has the DNA TGTGCCAGCAGCGCCGCCCGGACAGGGGGCGCAAGGCCTTTCTTT. The chain links TRBV5-4 to TRBJ1-1; 11 nucleotides line up with TRBD1. This CDR3 has 15 residues. Trimming removed 4 bases from V and 12 bases from J; junction bases left unmatched: 14. The germline gives CDR1 SGHNT, CDR2 YYREEE (reference sequence).

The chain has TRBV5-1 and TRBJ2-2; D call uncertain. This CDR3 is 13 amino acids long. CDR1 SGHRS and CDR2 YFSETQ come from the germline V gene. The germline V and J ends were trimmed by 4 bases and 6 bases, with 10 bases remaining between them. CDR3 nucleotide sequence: TGCGCCAGCAGCCCGCAGTTTGCCGGGGAGCTGTTTTTT. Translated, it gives CASSPQFAGELFF.

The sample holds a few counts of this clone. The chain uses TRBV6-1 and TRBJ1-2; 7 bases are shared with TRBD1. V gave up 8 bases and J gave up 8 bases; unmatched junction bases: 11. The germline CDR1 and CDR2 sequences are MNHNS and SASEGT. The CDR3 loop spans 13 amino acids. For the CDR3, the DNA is TGTGCCAGCCGGTCGGGACAGAGTCTAGGCTACACCTTC. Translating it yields CASRSGQSLGYTF.

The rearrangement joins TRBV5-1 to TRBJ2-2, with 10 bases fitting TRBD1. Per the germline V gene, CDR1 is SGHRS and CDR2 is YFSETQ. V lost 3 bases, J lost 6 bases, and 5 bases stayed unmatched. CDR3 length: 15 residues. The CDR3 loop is CASSSAGTGAGELFF. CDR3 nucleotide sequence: TGCGCCAGCAGCTCGGCCGGGACAGGGGCCGGGGAGCTGTTTTTT.

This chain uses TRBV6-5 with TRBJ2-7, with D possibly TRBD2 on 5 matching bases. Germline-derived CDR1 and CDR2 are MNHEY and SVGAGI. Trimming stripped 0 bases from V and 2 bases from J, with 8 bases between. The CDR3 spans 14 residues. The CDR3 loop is CASSYSEGTYEQYF. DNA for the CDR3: TGTGCCAGCAGTTACTCTGAGGGTACCTACGAGCAGTACTTC.

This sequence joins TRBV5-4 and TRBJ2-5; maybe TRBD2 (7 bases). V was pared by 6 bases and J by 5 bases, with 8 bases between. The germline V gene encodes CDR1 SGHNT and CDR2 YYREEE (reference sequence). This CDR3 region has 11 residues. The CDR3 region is CASKGGETQYF. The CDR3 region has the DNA TGTGCCAGCAAGGGGGGGGAGACCCAGTACTTC.